These 5 T cell receptor beta chains were sequenced from one sample in a study of beta chain features in type 1 diabetes. Sequenced material consisted of expressed TCRB transcripts (all of the isolated RNA was reverse transcribed). TCRdb keeps only in-frame clones here, not all; method: immunoSEQ multiplex PCR. This sample has about 130,000 clones, with about 8.7% found just once. The source material was central memory CD4+ T cells from blood. These receptors were taken from a young man in good health.

This chain uses TRBV18 with TRBJ2-2; possible D gene TRBD1, 6 bases. This CDR3 spans 19 amino acids. CDR1 and CDR2 (germline): KGHSH, LQKENI. The V end was cut by 0 bases, the J end by 0 bases, with 17 bases between. This chain's CDR3 is CASSPPNSGTLTNTGELFF. CDR3 sequence (DNA): TGTGCCAGCTCACCACCGAATTCCGGGACACTAACGAACACCGGGGAGCTGTTTTTT.

This clone came up a few times. The rearrangement uses TRBV7-8 and TRBJ2-2; no definite D call. The CDR3 spans 12 residues. The ends were cut back, 3 bases at V and 6 bases at J, with 5 bases in the middle. Germline assignment: CDR1 SGHVS and CDR2 FQNEAQ. The CDR3 DNA sequence: TGTGCCAGCAGCTTTCGTTCCGGGGAGCTGTTTTTT. Amino acids: CASSFRSGELFF.

This chain links TRBV19 with TRBJ1-1; D perhaps matches TRBD1 (5 bases). V lost 3 bases and J 5 bases, leaving 16 bases between the germline ends. Germline V gene sequence: CDR1 LNHDA, CDR2 SQIVND (reference sequence). The CDR3 spans 15 residues. CDR3 nucleotide sequence: TGTGCCAGTAGTATGCGGGGCGCGAGGGAAACTGAAGCTTTCTTT. Protein sequence: CASSMRGARETEAFF.

This clone appeared many times. The chain recombines TRBV5-1 with TRBJ2-5, with 9 bases that match TRBD2. The V gene's germline CDR1 is SGHRS and CDR2 YFSETQ. The CDR3 is 15 residues long. The V gene end was trimmed by 3 bases and the J gene end by 4 bases; junction bases not matched to a gene: 7. DNA for the CDR3: TGCGCCAGCAGCTCAAACCCAGCGGGGGGAGAGACCCAGTACTTC. Amino acid sequence: CASSSNPAGGETQYF.

In its sample, this clone was seen a few times. This chain joins TRBV19 and TRBJ1-2; 9 nucleotides match TRBD1. This CDR3 is 18 amino acids long. CDR1 and CDR2 (germline): LNHDA, SQIVND (reference sequence). With 4 bases clipped from V and 0 bases from J, the junction kept 12 bases outside the gene matches. The CDR3 loop is CASSNAGTGLMSNYGYTF. The CDR3 bases are TGTGCCAGTAGTAACGCCGGGACAGGGTTAATGTCTAACTATGGCTACACCTTC.